This T cell receptor (beta chain) was profiled in a study of cytomegalovirus exposure and HLA in healthy donors. Data came from immunoSEQ multiplex PCR; TCRdb stores just in-frame clones and leaves some out. The sample contains under 300,000 clones, about 86% of which appear only once. Among the 110 or so subjects of the validation cohort, separate from the roughly 730-subject first cohort, were the donors. The CDR3 is 14 amino acids. Germline V CDR1 and CDR2: MNHEY, SMNVEV (reference sequence). V shed 2 bases and J shed 2 bases, with 10 bases lying between them. With regard to this clone: Its specificity is not known.

The study, taken as a whole, reports: The study labeled 164 TCR beta chains cytomegalovirus-associated. Confirmation in vitro established that three CMV-associated chains were specific for CMV antigens. First-cohort TCR clusters were later found to tend to co-occur in the roughly 120 validation repertoires.

Source material: PBMCs. This receptor was obtained from a woman younger than 45 in good health and CMV-seropositive. This rearrangement joins TRBV27 to TRBJ2-7, with D tentatively TRBD1 (5 bases). CDR3 residues: CASSLPGNPYEQYF. The CDR3, as DNA: TGTGCCAGCAGTTTACCAGGGAACCCCTACGAGCAGTACTTC.